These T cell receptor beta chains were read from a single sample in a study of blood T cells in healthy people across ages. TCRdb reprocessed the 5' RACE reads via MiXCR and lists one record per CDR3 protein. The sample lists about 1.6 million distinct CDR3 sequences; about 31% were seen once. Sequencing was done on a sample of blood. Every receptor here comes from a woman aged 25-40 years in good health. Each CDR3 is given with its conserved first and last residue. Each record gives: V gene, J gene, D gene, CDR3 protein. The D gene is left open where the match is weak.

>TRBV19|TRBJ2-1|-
CASSMNRGSSCNEQFF
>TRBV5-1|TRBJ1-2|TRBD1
CASSPELGTGFLNYGYTF
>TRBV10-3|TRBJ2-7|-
CAISGQDLREQYF
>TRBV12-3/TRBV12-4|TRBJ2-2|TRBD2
CASSFERGGTGELFF
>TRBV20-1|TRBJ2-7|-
CSGEQTYEQYF
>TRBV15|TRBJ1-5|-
CATSRDRMGNGQPQHF
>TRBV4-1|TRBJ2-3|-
CASSQERGGSSTDTQYF
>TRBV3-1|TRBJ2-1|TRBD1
CASSPTGPYNEQFF
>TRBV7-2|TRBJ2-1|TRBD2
CASSLGTSGGSSSYNEQFF
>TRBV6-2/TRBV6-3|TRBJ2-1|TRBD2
CAASGGVPQDEQFF
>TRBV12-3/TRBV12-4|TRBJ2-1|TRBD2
CASTLGLAGARNEQFF
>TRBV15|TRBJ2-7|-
CATSISSRGAYEQYF